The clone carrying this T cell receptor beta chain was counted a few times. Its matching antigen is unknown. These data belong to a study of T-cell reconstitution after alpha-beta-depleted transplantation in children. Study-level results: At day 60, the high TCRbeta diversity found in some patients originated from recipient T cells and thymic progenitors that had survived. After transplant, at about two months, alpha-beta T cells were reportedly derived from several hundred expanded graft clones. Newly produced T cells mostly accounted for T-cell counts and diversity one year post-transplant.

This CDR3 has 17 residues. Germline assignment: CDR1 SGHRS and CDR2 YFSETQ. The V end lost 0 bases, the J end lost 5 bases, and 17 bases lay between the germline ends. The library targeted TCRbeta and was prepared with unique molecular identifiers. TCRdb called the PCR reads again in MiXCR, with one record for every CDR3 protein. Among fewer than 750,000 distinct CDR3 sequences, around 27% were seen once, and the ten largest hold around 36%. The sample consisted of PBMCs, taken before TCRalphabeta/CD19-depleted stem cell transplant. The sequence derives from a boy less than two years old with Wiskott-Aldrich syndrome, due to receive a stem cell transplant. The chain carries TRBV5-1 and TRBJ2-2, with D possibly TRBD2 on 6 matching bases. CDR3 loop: CASSLAGARLGTGELFF. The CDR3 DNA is TGCGCCAGCAGCTTGGCAGGAGCTAGACTAGGGACCGGGGAGCTGTTTTTT. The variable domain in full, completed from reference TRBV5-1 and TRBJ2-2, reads KAGVTQTPRYLIKTRGQQVTLSCSPISGHRSVSWYQQTPGQGLQFLFEYFSETQRNKGNFPGRFSGRQFSNSRSEMNVSTLELGDSALYLCASSLAGARLGTGELFFGEGSRLTVL.